The T cell receptor beta chain described here comes from a study of T cells in tuberculosis. Study-wide background: The T cells targeted glucose monomycolate, a mycobacterial lipid, via CD1B.

Clones were sequenced by immunoSEQ multiplex PCR, and TCRdb holds only the in-frame ones, with some missing. The sample has about 36,000 clones, more than 85% seen once. With respect to this clone: No antigen is known for it.

Study outcomes and limitations: Shorter CDR3-alpha in active tuberculosis partly drove smaller distances.

J lost 0 bases, V lost 5 bases, and 1 base had no gene match. Germline CDR1 SGHRS, CDR2 YFSETQ. CDR3 size: 14 residues. On average about 100,000 T cells per donor were immunosequenced. The sequence was collected from a donor aged 10 to 29 with latent tuberculosis or without tuberculosis infection. The V and J genes are TRBV5-1 and TRBJ1-3; 8 nucleotides match TRBD1. Sequenced: PBMCs. Written as DNA, the CDR3 is TGCGCCAGCAGGACAGGGGACTCTGGAAACACCATATATTTT. It yields the protein CASRTGDSGNTIYF.